The sequence of this T cell receptor (beta chain) was determined in a study of shared clonotypes between healthy human individuals. The CDR3 is 16 amino acids. The germline V gene encodes CDR1 SNHLY and CDR2 FYNNEI. Trimming took off 4 bases at V and 2 bases at J, with 17 bases between the two ends. The method was immunoSEQ multiplex PCR; TCRdb's version includes in-frame clones alone and lacks a portion of them. The sample contains around 530,000 clones, roughly four fifths of which appear only once. This chain joins TRBV2 and TRBJ2-5, with a possible D match to TRBD1 (5 bases). The specimen sequenced was PBMCs. This sequence was found in a middle-aged woman in good health. Some clones in this sample may be carry-over from other donors' samples. CDR3 loop: CASSVSRVPSQETQYF. CDR3 coding DNA: TGTGCCAGCAGTGTATCCAGGGTCCCCTCTCAAGAGACCCAGTACTTC.